Shown below are 2 T cell receptor beta chains from a single sample sequenced in a study of blood T cell repertoires in COVID-19. Here immunoSEQ multiplex PCR was the method, and the copy in TCRdb shows in-frame clones only, minus some. The sample yields about 68,000 clones, 84% seen once. Sequenced sample: peripheral blood. These receptors were collected from a middle-aged man with active COVID-19.

The rearrangement links TRBV19 to TRBJ1-1; TRBD1 might be the D (5 bases). The CDR3 covers 15 residues. Germline V gene lookup returns CDR1 LNHDA and CDR2 SQIVND (reference sequence). Trimming stripped 3 bases from V and 5 bases from J, with 16 bases between. CDR3 in amino acids: CASSIGGGERTEAFF. The CDR3 DNA reads as TGTGCCAGTAGTATCGGGGGAGGGGAGAGGACTGAAGCTTTCTTT.

DNA of the CDR3: TGTGCCAGCAGCCCCCCCGAGGGGGTTTACACCTACGAGCAGTACTTC. It is translated as CASSPPEGVYTYEQYF. The chain is built from TRBV3-1 (or the pseudogene TRBV3-2) and TRBJ2-7; a possible D gene is TRBD1 (6 bases). The CDR3 runs to 16 residues. The V gene's germline CDR1 is LGHDT and CDR2 YNNKEL (reference sequence). Trimming left V 4 bases short and J 2 bases short, with 18 bases between.